These T cell receptor beta chains were read from a single sample in a study of T cells in Graves' hyperthyroidism and ophthalmopathy. TCRdb redid the calling of the multiplex PCR reads with MiXCR, one entry per CDR3 protein. The sample lists under 350,000 distinct CDR3 sequences; approximately 15% were seen once. Sequencing was performed on blood. The receptors shown here come from a middle-aged woman with Graves' ophthalmopathy. Each CDR3 is given with its conserved first and last residue. The D gene is left open where the match is weak. Only part of the rows carry a size: once, few, many, or a class if the clone is expanded.

abundance	v_gene	d_gene	j_gene	CDR3aa	CDR3nt
few	TRBV19	.	TRBJ1-1	CASSFSGGTGTEAFF	TGTGCCAGTAGTTTTTCGGGGGGCACGGGCACTGAAGCTTTCTTT
many	TRBV10-3	TRBD2	TRBJ2-1	CAIQTSASSYNEQFF	TGTGCCATCCAGACTAGCGCGAGCTCCTACAATGAGCAGTTCTTC
few	TRBV27	.	TRBJ2-7	CASSLSLLRAYEQYF	TGTGCCAGCAGTTTATCACTCCTGAGGGCCTACGAGCAGTACTTC
many	TRBV20-1	.	TRBJ2-3	CSARGGADTQYF	TGCAGTGCTAGAGGTGGGGCAGATACGCAGTATTTT
many	TRBV12-3/TRBV12-4	.	TRBJ1-2	CASSLDSAYGYTF	TGTGCCAGCAGTTTAGATTCGGCCTATGGCTACACCTTC
.	TRBV4-1	.	TRBJ2-7	CASSLVGDGAYEQYF	TGCGCCAGCAGCCTGGTCGGAGACGGTGCCTACGAGCAGTACTTC
few	TRBV5-1	TRBD1	TRBJ1-5	CASSPGTEGFQPQHF	TGCGCCAGCAGCCCAGGGACAGAGGGGTTTCAGCCCCAGCATTTT
many	TRBV7-2	.	TRBJ2-4	CASSLQGSRAKNIQYF	TGTGCCAGCAGCCTCCAGGGGAGTAGGGCCAAAAACATTCAGTACTTC
few	TRBV11-2	.	TRBJ2-7	CASSSIMVALSYEQYF	TGTGCCAGCAGCTCGATTATGGTAGCGCTCTCCTACGAGCAGTACTTC
many	TRBV2	TRBD1	TRBJ2-3	CASSALTGLTDTQYF	TGTGCCAGCAGTGCCCTGACAGGGCTGACAGATACGCAGTATTTT
few	TRBV4-1	.	TRBJ1-2	CASSQRDTAYGYTF	TGCGCCAGCAGCCAGAGAGACACGGCCTATGGCTACACCTTC
many	TRBV7-6	TRBD1	TRBJ1-1	CASSLGTGVWGTEAFF	TGTGCCAGCAGCTTAGGGACAGGGGTCTGGGGCACTGAAGCTTTCTTT
few	TRBV20-1	.	TRBJ2-6	CSARVAPSSGANVLTF	TGCAGTGCTAGGGTTGCACCTAGCTCTGGGGCCAACGTCCTGACTTTC
many	TRBV20-1	TRBD1	TRBJ1-2	CSARGTGANYGYTF	TGCAGTGCTAGAGGGACAGGAGCTAACTATGGCTACACCTTC
few	TRBV9	.	TRBJ1-4	CASSPRHDGKLFF	TGTGCCAGCAGCCCAAGACATGACGGAAAACTGTTTTTT
few	TRBV20-1	TRBD2	TRBJ2-7	CSARRLAGGPFEQYF	TGCAGTGCTAGGCGGCTAGCGGGAGGGCCTTTCGAGCAGTACTTC
.	TRBV7-9	.	TRBJ1-3	CASSLLSSGNTIYF	TGTGCCAGCAGCTTACTGAGCTCTGGAAACACCATATATTTT
few	TRBV20-1	.	TRBJ2-3	CSLRQGSTDTQYF	TGCAGCCTACGTCAGGGTAGCACAGATACGCAGTATTTT
many	TRBV13	.	TRBJ2-2	CAGGQANTGELFF	TGTGCCGGGGGACAAGCGAACACCGGGGAGCTGTTTTTT
many	TRBV2	TRBD2	TRBJ2-3	CASRSGTSVDTQYF	TGTGCCAGCCGTTCCGGGACTAGCGTAGATACGCAGTATTTT
.	TRBV19	TRBD2	TRBJ2-5	CASSSGTSGEETQYF	TGTGCCAGTAGTTCCGGGACTAGCGGGGAGGAGACCCAGTACTTC
few	TRBV3-1	TRBD2	TRBJ2-1	CASSQERLAGQKQFF	TGTGCCAGCAGCCAAGAACGACTAGCGGGGCAGAAGCAGTTCTTC
.	TRBV4-2	TRBD1	TRBJ2-2	CASSQGLQGRGGELFF	TGTGCCAGCAGCCAAGGGTTACAGGGGCGTGGCGGGGAGCTGTTTTTT
many	TRBV2	TRBD1	TRBJ2-7	CASRRTGINEQYF	TGTGCCAGCAGAAGGACAGGGATCAACGAGCAGTACTTC
.	TRBV20-1	.	TRBJ2-7	CSARDAPVTYEQYF	TGCAGTGCTAGAGATGCTCCAGTCACCTACGAGCAGTACTTC
.	TRBV7-9	.	TRBJ2-6	CASSPRQAGANVLTF	TGTGCCAGCAGCCCCCGACAGGCTGGGGCCAACGTCCTGACTTTC
many	TRBV29-1	.	TRBJ2-1	CSGRQVRSYNEQFF	TGCAGCGGGAGACAGGTTCGCTCCTACAATGAGCAGTTCTTC
.	TRBV20-1	TRBD2	TRBJ2-1	CSARTPGRGGLNEQFF	TGCAGTGCTAGGACCCCAGGCCGGGGGGGGTTGAATGAGCAGTTCTTC
many	TRBV15	.	TRBJ1-5	CATSSYRRNQPQHF	TGTGCCACCAGCTCCTACCGACGCAATCAGCCCCAGCATTTT
many	TRBV7-9	.	TRBJ1-3	CASSLARASGNTIYF	TGTGCCAGCAGCTTGGCCCGAGCCTCTGGAAACACCATATATTTT
many	TRBV24-1	.	TRBJ2-7	CATSDSWQGSWQYF	TGTGCCACCAGTGATTCTTGGCAGGGTAGTTGGCAGTACTTC
.	TRBV27	.	TRBJ1-2	CASSLTDDRFYGYTF	TGTGCCAGCAGTTTAACGGATGACAGGTTCTATGGCTACACCTTC
.	TRBV7-2	.	TRBJ1-3	CASRPLSGGNTIYF	TGTGCCAGCAGGCCACTTAGTGGAGGAAACACCATATATTTT
many	TRBV6-1	.	TRBJ1-6	CASSDPDRYSPLHF	TGTGCCAGCAGTGATCCGGACAGATATTCACCCCTCCACTTT
many	TRBV6-1	.	TRBJ2-7	CASSYLQEGYEQYF	TGTGCCAGCAGTTATTTACAGGAGGGCTACGAGCAGTACTTC
few	TRBV2	.	TRBJ2-7	CASRTILGGAGTYEQYF	TGTGCCAGCAGGACGATCCTTGGGGGGGCGGGAACCTACGAGCAGTACTTC
.	TRBV6-1	.	TRBJ1-3	CASGLTGLRGNTIYF	TGTGCCAGCGGTCTCACAGGGTTGCGTGGAAACACCATATATTTT